The next 25 T cell receptor beta chains were all read from a single sample in a study of PD-L1 blockade in urothelial cancer. Profiling relied on immunoSEQ multiplex PCR, and the TCRdb table lists in-frame clones only, not all of them. The repertoire consists of roughly 74,000 clones, with 87% occurring once and the leading ten covering around 5%. Sequencing was performed on PBMCs, taken around atezolizumab (anti-PD-L1) treatment. All receptors derive from a woman in her 70s with urothelial cancer.

The chain joins TRBV5-6 to TRBJ2-2; D is unclear. This CDR3 spans 13 amino acids. V was pared by 6 bases and J by 5 bases, with 11 bases between. Germline V gene lookup returns CDR1 SGHDT and CDR2 YYEEEE. The CDR3 sequence: CASTSGPTGELFF. Written as DNA, the CDR3 is TGTGCCAGCACCTCCGGTCCTACCGGGGAGCTGTTTTTT.

J is TRBJ2-7 and V is TRBV5-1; 9 positions agree with TRBD2. The CDR3 totals 15 residues. Germline trimming cut 4 bases from V and 3 bases from J; bases unmatched to any gene: 8. CDR1 and CDR2 from the germline V gene are SGHRS and YFSETQ. CDR3 in amino acids: CASSPLASGNYEQYF. CDR3 coding DNA: TGCGCCAGCAGCCCCCTGGCTAGCGGGAACTACGAGCAGTACTTC.

The V call is TRBV29-1, the J call TRBJ1-1, with a weak D call TRBD1 (6 bases). This CDR3 is built from 14 residues. V shed 7 bases and J shed 2 bases, with 17 bases lying between them. The V gene's germline CDR1 is SQVTM and CDR2 ANQGSEA. Here the CDR3 DNA reads TGCAGCGCGGGGCTCGACAGGTCAAACACTGAAGCTTTCTTT. Its translation is CSAGLDRSNTEAFF.

J is TRBJ2-7 and V is TRBV4-2, with 9 nucleotides matching TRBD2. The CDR3 has 18 residues. Germline CDR1 and CDR2: LGHNA and YNFKEQ. V was pared by 0 bases and J by 0 bases, with 9 bases of the junction left unmatched. CDR3 DNA: TGTGCCAGCAGCCAAGATAACGTTGCTAGCGGGGTCTCCTACGAGCAGTACTTC. It is translated as CASSQDNVASGVSYEQYF.

The J gene is TRBJ2-7, the V gene TRBV2; TRBD2 agrees at 9 bases. Germline lookup yields CDR1 SNHLY and CDR2 FYNNEI. This CDR3 has 13 amino acids. V was clipped by 8 bases and J by 3 bases; unmatched bases: 5. The CDR3 region is CASQAGGYYEQYF. The CDR3 DNA is TGTGCCAGCCAAGCGGGAGGCTACTACGAGCAGTACTTC.

The rearrangement uses TRBV4-2 and TRBJ2-5; D possibly corresponds to TRBD2 (6 bases). There are 15 residues in the CDR3. V shed 3 bases and J shed 0 bases, with 11 bases lying between them. Germline V gives CDR1 LGHNA, CDR2 YNFKEQ. In DNA form, the CDR3 reads TGTGCCAGCAGCCACGACGCGGGGAACCAAGAGACCCAGTACTTC. Translated: CASSHDAGNQETQYF.

This clone has more than one count but fewer than ten. V is TRBV10-3 and J is TRBJ1-5; D remains ambiguous. The CDR3 has 13 residues. Germline V gene lookup returns CDR1 ENHRY and CDR2 SYGVKD. V was shortened by 6 bases and J by 1 base, with 7 bases between the two germline ends. CDR3 in DNA: TGTGCCATCAGCGCAGTCAGCAATCAGCCCCAGCATTTT. Its protein is CAISAVSNQPQHF.

V gene TRBV5-6 combines with J gene TRBJ2-2; D is unresolved. Germline V CDR1 and CDR2: SGHDT, YYEEEE. The CDR3 sequence is 12 residues long. Trimming left V 2 bases short and J 10 bases short, with 9 bases between. Here the CDR3 DNA reads TGTGCCAGCAGCTTTTCCCAGTTGGAGCTGTTTTTT. As protein: CASSFSQLELFF.

The chain couples TRBV7-9 to TRBJ2-7; 10 bases map to TRBD1. The trim removed 3 bases at V and 5 bases at J, leaving 7 bases unmatched. The CDR3 sequence is 15 residues long. CDR1 and CDR2 (germline): SEHNR, FQNEAQ (reference sequence). The CDR3 reads CASSFIGDRGHEQYF. The CDR3 DNA sequence: TGTGCCAGCAGCTTCATAGGGGACAGGGGCCACGAGCAGTACTTC.

The gene calls are TRBV7-8 and TRBJ2-7; D is possibly TRBD1 (5 bases). V gave up 1 base and J gave up 4 bases, with 17 bases separating them. This CDR3 comprises 16 residues. Germline V gene lookup returns CDR1 SGHVS and CDR2 FQNEAQ. DNA for the CDR3: TGTGCCAGCAGCTTAGATTCCAGCAGGGTAGGATACGAGCAGTACTTC. It translates to CASSLDSSRVGYEQYF.

A remark on this clone: The sample carries other DNA sequences with the same CDR3. In DNA, the CDR3 is TGTGCCAGCAGCCCGAATGGGGACAGGGGGCTGTATGGCTACACCTTC. As protein: CASSPNGDRGLYGYTF. The gene calls are TRBV11-2 and TRBJ1-2; 12 nucleotides align to TRBD1. This CDR3 region has 16 residues. The V gene's germline CDR1 is SGHAT and CDR2 FQNNGV. The ends lost 5 bases at V and 5 bases at J; junction bases unmatched: 9. The full variable domain, completed using reference TRBV11-2 and TRBJ1-2, is EAGVAQSPRYKIIEKRQSVAFWCNPISGHATLYWYQQILGQGPKLLIQFQNNGVVDDSQLPKDRFSAERLKGVDSTLKIQPAKLEDSAVYLCASSPNGDRGLYGYTFGSGTRLTVV.

The chain recombines TRBV29-1 with TRBJ2-1; 7 nucleotides match TRBD1. The CDR3 length is 12 residues. The trim removed 8 bases at V and 4 bases at J, leaving 5 bases unmatched. Germline V CDR1 and CDR2: SQVTM, ANQGSEA. DNA for the CDR3: TGCAGCATACCGGGACAGTACAATGAGCAGTTCTTC. Translated, it gives CSIPGQYNEQFF.

The chain carries TRBV5-1 and TRBJ2-5, with 9 bases that match TRBD1. The CDR3 is made up of 16 amino acids. The V gene end was trimmed by 2 bases and the J gene end by 6 bases; junction bases not matched to a gene: 11. The germline V gene encodes CDR1 SGHRS and CDR2 YFSETQ. The CDR3 coding sequence is TGCGCCAGCAGCTTCGCAGGACAGGGGAGTTTAAAGACCCAGTACTTC. This codes for CASSFAGQGSLKTQYF.

The chain has TRBV29-1 and TRBJ2-7, with D tentatively TRBD1 (6 bases). Between the trimmed V and J ends, which lost 3 bases and 1 base, there was a span of 10 bases. The CDR3 is 13 residues long. Germline CDR1 and CDR2: SQVTM and ANQGSEA. The CDR3 nucleotides are TGCAGCGTTGAGACAAGGGGGTCCTACGAGCAGTACTTC. Translating gives CSVETRGSYEQYF.

The chain couples TRBV11-3 to TRBJ1-1; TRBD1 might be the D (5 bases). CDR3 size: 14 residues. The V gene's germline CDR1 is SGHNT and CDR2 YENEEA. V lost 3 bases, J lost 0 bases, and 8 bases lay in between. The CDR3 DNA reads TGTGCCAGCAGCTTGAACAGGTTGAACACTGAAGCTTTCTTT. Its translation: CASSLNRLNTEAFF.

This clone was seen a few times. The rearrangement uses TRBV4-3 and TRBJ1-1, with TRBD1 matching over 7 bases. The CDR3 runs 14 residues. V lost 2 bases and J lost 3; bases outside the gene matches: 3. Germline V lookup: CDR1 LGHNA, CDR2 YSLEER. CDR3 coding DNA: TGCGCCAGCAGCCAATCTACAGGGGACACTGAAGCTTTCTTT. It is translated as CASSQSTGDTEAFF.

This chain links TRBV9 with TRBJ1-2, with 7 bases that match TRBD1. Germline-derived CDR1 and CDR2 are SGDLS and YYNGEE. The CDR3 totals 15 residues. V was pared by 4 bases and J by 6 bases, with 12 bases of the junction left unmatched. This CDR3 is CASSSGGLGQNGYTF. The CDR3, as DNA: TGTGCCAGCAGCAGCGGGGGGCTGGGACAGAATGGCTACACCTTC. The full variable domain, with the rest looked up from reference TRBV9 and TRBJ1-2, is DSGVTQTPKHLITATGQRVTLRCSPRSGDLSVYWYQQSLDQGLQFLIQYYNGEERAKGNILERFSAQQFPDLHSELNLSSLELGDSALYFCASSSGGLGQNGYTFGSGTRLTVV.

This clone was observed once. This chain connects TRBV7-6 to TRBJ2-2; unclear D gene. Trimming cost V 5 bases and J 7 bases, with 14 bases left between them. CDR1 is SGHVS and CDR2 is FNYEAQ in the germline V gene. The CDR3 is 14 amino acids. In DNA form, the CDR3 reads TGTGCCAGCAGCCCAGGTCCCTATGACGGGGAGCTGTTTTTT. Protein product: CASSPGPYDGELFF.

The gene calls are TRBV19 and TRBJ1-2; a possible D gene is TRBD1 (5 bases). The CDR3 loop spans 16 amino acids. Trimming cost V 3 bases and J 4 bases, with 18 bases left between them. CDR1 and CDR2 from the germline V gene are LNHDA and SQIVND (reference sequence). The CDR3 region is CASSIGSGAYIYGYTF. The CDR3 DNA follows: TGTGCCAGTAGTATTGGGAGCGGGGCCTACATCTATGGCTACACCTTC.

The chain carries TRBV7-6 and TRBJ2-7; maybe TRBD1 (5 bases). The CDR3 length is 16 residues. The germline V and J ends were trimmed by 1 base and 1 base, with 14 bases remaining between them. The germline gives CDR1 SGHVS, CDR2 FNYEAQ. The CDR3 DNA reads TGTGCCAGCAGCTTAGTGACAGCAGCCCAATCCTACGAGCAGTACTTC. This encodes CASSLVTAAQSYEQYF.

The rearrangement uses TRBV10-3 and TRBJ2-6, with 7 bases lining up with TRBD1. CDR3 length: 17 residues. Trimming removed 4 bases from V and 0 bases from J; junction bases left unmatched: 6. Germline V gives CDR1 ENHRY, CDR2 SYGVKD. Written as DNA, the CDR3 is TGTGCCATCAGTGCCTTGGGACAGAACTCTGGGGCCAACGTCCTGACTTTC. Its protein product is CAISALGQNSGANVLTF.

V gene TRBV2 combines with J gene TRBJ2-7, with TRBD2 matching over 7 bases. The CDR3 totals 15 residues. V trimming: 3 bases; J trimming: 6 bases; junction bases outside the gene matches: 11. Germline V gives CDR1 SNHLY, CDR2 FYNNEI. As DNA, the CDR3 is TGTGCCAGCAGTGAGTTCCGCAGTCCGGGAGGCGAGCAGTACTTC. The encoded protein is CASSEFRSPGGEQYF.

The rearrangement links TRBV9 to TRBJ2-3; 9 bases line up with TRBD2. Per germline, CDR1 SGDLS and CDR2 YYNGEE. The V and J ends lost 1 base and 1 base, in that order; junction bases with no gene match: 7. The CDR3 length is 17 residues. CDR3 region: CASSVSGGWDRTDTQYF. The CDR3 region has the DNA TGTGCCAGCAGCGTAAGCGGGGGGTGGGACCGCACAGATACGCAGTATTTT.

The rearrangement joins TRBV5-1 to TRBJ1-2; maybe TRBD1 (5 bases). V lost 4 bases to trimming and J lost 8 bases, with 18 bases between them. CDR1 and CDR2 from the germline V gene are SGHRS and YFSETQ. The CDR3 spans 14 residues. The CDR3 loop is CASSPAQGGKGYTF. CDR3 bases: TGCGCCAGCAGCCCAGCCCAGGGAGGGAAGGGCTACACCTTC.

The chain couples TRBV7-6 to TRBJ2-2; no firm D call. CDR1 is SGHVS, CDR2 FNYEAQ, per germline. The CDR3 has 13 amino acids. With 0 bases removed from V and 6 bases from J, the gap between germline ends came to 5 bases. CDR3 sequence: CASSLALAGELFF. CDR3 nucleotide sequence: TGTGCCAGCAGCTTAGCCCTAGCCGGGGAGCTGTTTTTT. Full variable domain (remainder filled in from reference TRBV7-6 and TRBJ2-2): GAGVSQSPRYKVTKRGQDVALRCDPISGHVSLYWYRQALGQGPEFLTYFNYEAQQDKSGLPNDRFSAERPEGSISTLTIQRTEQRDSAMYRCASSLALAGELFFGEGSRLTVL.